This T cell receptor beta chain is from a study of PD-L1 blockade in urothelial cancer. V was shortened by 3 bases and J by 3 bases, with 3 bases between the two germline ends. CDR1 and CDR2 (germline): SGDLS, YYNGEE. This CDR3 spans 12 amino acids. Measured with immunoSEQ multiplex PCR; TCRdb has only the in-frame clones, and not every one. Among 35,000 to 40,000 clones listed, 90% were seen once. The chain employs TRBV9 and TRBJ2-2; unclear D gene. The source was PBMCs, collected around atezolizumab (anti-PD-L1) treatment. The clonotype originates from a man aged 70 or older with urothelial cancer. The CDR3 bases are TGTGCCAGCAGCGCCTACACCGGGGAGCTGTTTTTT. Its translation: CASSAYTGELFF.